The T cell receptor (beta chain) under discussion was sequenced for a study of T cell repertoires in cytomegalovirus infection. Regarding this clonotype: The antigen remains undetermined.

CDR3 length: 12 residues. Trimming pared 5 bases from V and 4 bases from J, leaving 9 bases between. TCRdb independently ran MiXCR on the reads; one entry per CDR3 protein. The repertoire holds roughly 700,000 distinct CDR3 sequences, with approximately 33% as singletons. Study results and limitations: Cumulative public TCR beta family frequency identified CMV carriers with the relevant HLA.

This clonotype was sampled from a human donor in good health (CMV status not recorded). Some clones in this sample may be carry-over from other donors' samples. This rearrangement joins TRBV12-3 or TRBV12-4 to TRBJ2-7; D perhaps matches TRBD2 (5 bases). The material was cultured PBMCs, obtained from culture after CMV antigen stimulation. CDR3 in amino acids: CASSRDVYEQYF. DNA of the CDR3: TGTGCCAGCAGTCGGGATGTATACGAGCAGTACTTC.